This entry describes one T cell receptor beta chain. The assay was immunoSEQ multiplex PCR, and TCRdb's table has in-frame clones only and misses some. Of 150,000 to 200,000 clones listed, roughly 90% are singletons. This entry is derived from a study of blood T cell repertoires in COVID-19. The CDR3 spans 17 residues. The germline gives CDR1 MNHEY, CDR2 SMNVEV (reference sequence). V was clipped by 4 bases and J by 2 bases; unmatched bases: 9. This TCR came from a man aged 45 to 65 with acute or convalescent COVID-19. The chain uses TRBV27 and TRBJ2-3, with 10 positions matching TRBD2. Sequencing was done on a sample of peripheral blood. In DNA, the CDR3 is TGTGCCAGCAGTTCCCGTACGACTAGCGGGCTCACAGATACGCAGTATTTT. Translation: CASSSRTTSGLTDTQYF.